Listed below are T cell receptor beta chains from one sample, sequenced in a study of T cell responses to AZD1222 COVID-19 vaccine. Measured with immunoSEQ multiplex PCR; TCRdb has only the in-frame clones, and not every one. Among around 130,000 clones listed, roughly 91% were seen once. Sequenced here: peripheral blood, sampled on day 0 of AZD1222 vaccination. Every receptor here comes from an adult in good health. CDR3s include the opening cysteine and the closing phenylalanine or tryptophan.

j_call v_call cdr3_aa
TRBJ2-7 TRBV6-5 CASRATGTGVYEQYF
TRBJ2-7 TRBV13 CASSVRTGVSYEQYF
TRBJ2-7 TRBV5-6 CASSTGREQYF
TRBJ2-7 TRBV6-2/TRBV6-3 CASSDQQWTPGTYEQYF
TRBJ1-1 TRBV2 CASREDRAGEAFF
TRBJ2-2 TRBV4-3 CASSQDPLAGWTGELFF
TRBJ1-3 TRBV9 CASSPTPGNTIYF
TRBJ2-2 TRBV29-1 CSVRTDVATGELFF
TRBJ1-2 TRBV28 CASRLTGLYGYTF
TRBJ1-1 TRBV2 CASSERDTEAFF
TRBJ2-7 TRBV5-1 CASSSQGSEQYF
TRBJ1-1 TRBV28 CASSPWVGQMNTEAFF
TRBJ1-6 TRBV19 CASSTRGGNSPLHF
TRBJ2-7 TRBV6-2/TRBV6-3 CASSYSHQTFSGRAREQYF
TRBJ2-1 TRBV6-1 CASSEERPGSQFF
TRBJ1-2 TRBV7-9 CASSGTGLYGYTF
TRBJ1-3 TRBV12-3/TRBV12-4 CASTSPQNTIYF
TRBJ2-1 TRBV11-1 CASSSGTSLSEQFF
TRBJ2-1 TRBV5-1 CASSLAEQGGQFF
TRBJ1-6 TRBV7-9 CASSLESGSPLHF
TRBJ1-1 TRBV18 CASSPVGVAEAFF
TRBJ1-5 TRBV5-6 CASSLFGGVGNQPQHF
TRBJ1-4 TRBV30 CAWSAPGGYGKLFF
TRBJ1-2 TRBV12-3/TRBV12-4 CASSFRAAYGYTF
TRBJ1-1 TRBV5-5 CASSFTGGTEAFF
TRBJ2-6 TRBV18 CASSPQGMGANVLTF
TRBJ2-1 TRBV12-3/TRBV12-4 CAVGPAYNEQFF
TRBJ1-2 TRBV10-3 CAISERGGLGNPNYGYTF
TRBJ2-1 TRBV6-2/TRBV6-3 CASSPRGGEQFF
TRBJ1-1 TRBV18 CASSLGQPAFF
TRBJ1-1 TRBV23-1 CASSHASPGTFTEAFF
TRBJ2-5 TRBV5-1 CASRVSGALQETQYF
TRBJ2-1 TRBV15 CATSRDPGLDNEQFF
TRBJ2-1 TRBV7-9 CASSLLLTVEQFF
TRBJ2-4 TRBV9 CASSVGGQVLSKNIQYF
TRBJ1-4 TRBV12-3/TRBV12-4 CASSLGLNEKLFF
TRBJ2-3 TRBV6-5 CASWIVGNTDTQYF
TRBJ1-2 TRBV5-4 CASTLNPRTAYGYTF
TRBJ2-1 TRBV4-1 CASSQLLGQGGKGQFF
TRBJ2-3 TRBV7-2 CASSLSRVTQYF